This T cell receptor beta chain was found in a study of T cell responses to AZD1222 COVID-19 vaccine. Study-wide points: None of the repertoires were sampled until the peak T cell response had passed. With two AZD1222 doses given, Spike-specific TCR breadth and depth both rose. Close to half of spike-specific TCRs reportedly recognize unmutated variant regions. The number of AZD1222 recipients seropositive at baseline was only 5 to 7.

This CDR3 has 18 amino acids. From germline, CDR1 is MNHNY and CDR2 SVGAGI (reference sequence). Trimming left V 5 bases short and J 1 base short, with 23 bases between. On this clone: Antigen unknown.

Clones were read by immunoSEQ multiplex PCR, and TCRdb kept only the in-frame ones, dropping some. The sample consists of about 160,000 clones, around 94% of them appearing once. This chain connects TRBV6-6 to TRBJ1-1; D not certain. The source of this sequence is an adult in good health. The material was peripheral blood, obtained on day 0 of AZD1222 vaccination. CDR3: CASSPNPGFEDQNTEAFF. CDR3 nucleotide sequence: TGTGCCAGCAGTCCAAACCCCGGATTTGAGGACCAGAACACTGAAGCTTTCTTT.